This record concerns one TCR beta chain sequence. As yet, its antigen is unknown. The sample comes from a study of T cell responses to AZD1222 COVID-19 vaccine. Study findings and constraints: Spike was spanned by vaccine-associated CD4 TCRs, which were dominant at 160-218 and 743-854. Repertoire sampling was restricted to post-peak T cell response timepoints. Donors in the cohort were predominantly white British and more often female, and clonal diversity was possibly underestimated.

Libraries were prepared by immunoSEQ multiplex PCR; TCRdb keeps only in-frame clonotypes and omits some of them. The data hold about 160,000 clones, with roughly nine tenths observed a single time. Germline CDR1 reads MNHNS; CDR2 reads SASEGT. Losses at the gene ends were 2 bases for V and 11 bases for J; bases not matched to a gene: 6. The CDR3 is 12 amino acids. The V call is TRBV6-1, the J call TRBJ2-7; 7 positions match TRBD2. This material consisted of peripheral blood, taken on day 0 of AZD1222 vaccination. The clonotype was recovered from an adult in good health. CDR3 loop: CASSESGVRKYF. The CDR3 DNA sequence: TGTGCCAGCAGTGAAAGCGGGGTTAGGAAGTACTTC.